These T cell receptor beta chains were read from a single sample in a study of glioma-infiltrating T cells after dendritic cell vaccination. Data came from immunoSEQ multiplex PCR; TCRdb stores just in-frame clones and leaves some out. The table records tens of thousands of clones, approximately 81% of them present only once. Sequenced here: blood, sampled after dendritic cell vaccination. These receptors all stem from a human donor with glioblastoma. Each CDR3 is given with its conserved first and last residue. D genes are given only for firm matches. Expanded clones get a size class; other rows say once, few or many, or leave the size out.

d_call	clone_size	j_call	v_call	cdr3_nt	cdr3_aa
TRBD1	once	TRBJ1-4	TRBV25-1	TGTGCCAGTGGACAGGGGGAGGGCAATGAAAAACTGTTTTTT	CASGQGEGNEKLFF
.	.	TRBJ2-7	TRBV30	TGTGCCTGGAGCGCTGGGGGCATCTCCTACGAGCAGTACTTC	CAWSAGGISYEQYF
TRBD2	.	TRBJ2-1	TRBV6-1	TGTGCCAGCAGTGAGTGGGCTAGCGGGGGCTCCTACAATGAGCAGTTCTTC	CASSEWASGGSYNEQFF
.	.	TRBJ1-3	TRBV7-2	TGTGCCAGCAGCTTAGTACTGTTGGGAAACACCATATATTTT	CASSLVLLGNTIYF
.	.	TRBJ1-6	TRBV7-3	TGTGCCAGCAGCTTGGAGAGGAGTGGGAATTCACCCCTCCACTTT	CASSLERSGNSPLHF
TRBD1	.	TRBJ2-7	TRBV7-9	TGTGCCAGCAGCTCCCACGACCGGGACAGATGGTCCTACGAGCAGTACTTC	CASSSHDRDRWSYEQYF
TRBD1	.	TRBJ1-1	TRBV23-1	TGCGCCAGCAGTCACGCCAGGGACAGGGAAAGTGAAGCTTTCTTT	CASSHARDRESEAFF
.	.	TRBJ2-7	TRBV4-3	TGCGCCAGCCGAGGACACAACAGGTACGAGCAGTACTTC	CASRGHNRYEQYF
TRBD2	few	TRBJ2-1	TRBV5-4	TGTGCCAGCAGCATGCGGACTAGCAGGGAATTCTTC	CASSMRTSREFF
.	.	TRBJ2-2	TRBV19	TGTGCCAGTAGTATCAGCTGGGGCGGGAAGAACACCGGGGAGCTGTTTTTT	CASSISWGGKNTGELFF
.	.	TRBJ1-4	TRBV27	TGTGCCAGCAGCCCTCAGGGAGGGTTGGTTGAAAAACTGTTTTTT	CASSPQGGLVEKLFF
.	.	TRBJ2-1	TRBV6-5	TGTGCCAGCAGTTACTCGAAACGGTCTGAGCAGTTCTTC	CASSYSKRSEQFF
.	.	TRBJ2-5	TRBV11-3	TGTGCCAGCAGCCACTATGCCTACGACTGGATACAAGAGACCCAGTACTTC	CASSHYAYDWIQETQYF
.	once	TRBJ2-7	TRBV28	TGTGCCAGCAGTTTCTTGCAGTACAACTCCTACGAGCAGTACTTC	CASSFLQYNSYEQYF
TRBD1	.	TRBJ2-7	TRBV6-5	TGTGCCAGCAGTTACACGGATCCGGGACAGGACTACGAGCAGTACTTC	CASSYTDPGQDYEQYF
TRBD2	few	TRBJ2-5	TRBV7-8	TGTGCCAGCAGCTTAGGTCCGGGACTAGCGGGGGGGCCTGAAGAGACCCAGTACTTC	CASSLGPGLAGGPEETQYF
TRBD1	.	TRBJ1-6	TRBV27	TGTGCCAGCAGTCGACGGGGACAGTCCTATAATTCACCCCTCCACTTT	CASSRRGQSYNSPLHF
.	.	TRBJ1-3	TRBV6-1	TGTGCCAGCAGCCAACGGAGCTCTGGAAACACCATATATTTT	CASSQRSSGNTIYF
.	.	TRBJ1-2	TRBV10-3	TGTGCCATCAGTGAGTCATCCAGGGTCAACTATGGCTACACCTTC	CAISESSRVNYGYTF
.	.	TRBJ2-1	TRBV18	TGTGCCAGCTGGGGCGTTTATGGGACCTACAATGAGCAGTTCTTC	CASWGVYGTYNEQFF
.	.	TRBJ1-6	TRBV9	TGTGCCAGCAGCCTCGATAATTCACCCCTCCACTTT	CASSLDNSPLHF
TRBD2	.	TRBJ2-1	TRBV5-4	TGTGCCAGCAGTTGGGGCGGGGGGTCTCTATACAATGAGCAGTTCTTC	CASSWGGGSLYNEQFF
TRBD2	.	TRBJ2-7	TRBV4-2	TGTGCCAGCAGCCACGGACTAGCGGGGGAGGATTACGAGCAGTACTTC	CASSHGLAGEDYEQYF
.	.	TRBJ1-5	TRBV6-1	TGTGCCAGCAGTGAAAAAGGACAGCGTCGAGCTGGAAATCAGCCCCAGCATTTT	CASSEKGQRRAGNQPQHF
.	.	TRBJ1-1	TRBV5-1	TGCGCCAGCAGCTTCCAGGAGGACACTGAAGCTTTCTTT	CASSFQEDTEAFF
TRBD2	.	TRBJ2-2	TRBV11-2	TGTGCCTCGTCATTAGGACTAGGTGACACCGGGGAGCTGTTTTTT	CASSLGLGDTGELFF
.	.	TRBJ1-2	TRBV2	TGTGCCAGCAGTGAAGAGACAAGCCGCTATGGCTACACCTTC	CASSEETSRYGYTF
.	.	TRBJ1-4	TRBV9	TGTGCCAGCAGCGTAGGCGGGGGGGGCGAAAAACTGTTTTTT	CASSVGGGGEKLFF
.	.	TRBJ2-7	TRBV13	TGTGCCAGCAGCTTTGGTAGCCTTCCCAAAAGGGGCTCCTACGAGCAGTACTTC	CASSFGSLPKRGSYEQYF
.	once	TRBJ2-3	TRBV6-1	TGTGCCAGCATTCGGAGCCCGAAAAGCACAGATACGCAGTATTTT	CASIRSPKSTDTQYF
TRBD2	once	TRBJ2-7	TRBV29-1	TGCAGCGTTGAAGATCATGGGAGCGGGGGGGCCTCCTACGAGCAGTACTTC	CSVEDHGSGGASYEQYF
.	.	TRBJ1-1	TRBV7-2	TGTGCCAGCAGCTTCGTTGGCGGCACTGAAGCTTTCTTT	CASSFVGGTEAFF
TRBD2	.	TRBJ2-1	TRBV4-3	TGCGCCAGCAGCCAAACTAGCGGGGGTCGCTCCTACAATGAGCAGTTCTTC	CASSQTSGGRSYNEQFF
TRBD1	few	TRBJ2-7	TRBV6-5	TGTGCCAGCAGTTACTCCGGGGACAGGGGCTACGAGCAGTACTTC	CASSYSGDRGYEQYF
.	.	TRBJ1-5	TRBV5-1	TGCGCCAGCAGCTTGGCAGTAAATCAGCCCCAGCATTTT	CASSLAVNQPQHF
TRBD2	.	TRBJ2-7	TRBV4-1	TGCGCCAGCAGCCAAGTAGCGGGGGCGGCCTACGAGCAGTACTTC	CASSQVAGAAYEQYF
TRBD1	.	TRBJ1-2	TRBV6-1	TGTGCCAGCAGGGGTACAGGGGGTGATGGCTACACCTTC	CASRGTGGDGYTF
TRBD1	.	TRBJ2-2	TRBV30	TGTGCCTGGCAGACAGGGGAGACCGGGGAGCTGTTTTTT	CAWQTGETGELFF
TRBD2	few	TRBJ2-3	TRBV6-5	TGTGCCAGCAGGCTACTAGCGGCCGACACAGATACGCAGTATTTT	CASRLLAADTDTQYF
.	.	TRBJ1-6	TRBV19	TGTGCCAGTAGTTATCCTTCGGGAAATTCACCCCTCCACTTT	CASSYPSGNSPLHF
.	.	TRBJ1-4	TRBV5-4	TGTGCCAGCAGCACTTCAGGATCAACTAATGAAAAACTGTTTTTT	CASSTSGSTNEKLFF
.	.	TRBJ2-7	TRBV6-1	TGTGCCAGCAGTGAAGTCTGGGGCAGCCTCTACGAGCAGTACTTC	CASSEVWGSLYEQYF
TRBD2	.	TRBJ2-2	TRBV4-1	TGCGCCAGCAGCCAAGACGGCCAATTCACGGGGCGGGGGAGAAGCACCGGGGAGCTGTTTTTT	CASSQDGQFTGRGRSTGELFF
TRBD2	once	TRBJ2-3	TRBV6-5	TGTGCCAGCAGTAGCGGGGGGGCCGGTACGCAGTATTTT	CASSSGGAGTQYF
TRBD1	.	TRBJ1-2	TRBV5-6	TGTGCCAGCAGCTCGACAGGGTTACCCCGCTACACCTTC	CASSSTGLPRYTF
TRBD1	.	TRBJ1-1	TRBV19	TGTGCCAGTAGTATGGACAGGGCTGGGACTGAAGCTTTCTTT	CASSMDRAGTEAFF
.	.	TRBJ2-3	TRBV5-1	TGCGCCAGCAGCTTTGTCGAGCCCCCAGATACGCAGTATTTT	CASSFVEPPDTQYF
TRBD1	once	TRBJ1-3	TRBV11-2	TGTGCCAGCAGCCCCGGGACAGCTGGAAACACCATATATTTT	CASSPGTAGNTIYF
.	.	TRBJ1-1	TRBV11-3	TGTGCCAGCAGCTTCAATCAGAACACTGAAGCTTTCTTT	CASSFNQNTEAFF
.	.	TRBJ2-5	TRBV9	TGTGCCAGCAGCGTAAACATCCGGGACACCGGGTTGGGGACCCAGTACTTC	CASSVNIRDTGLGTQYF